Below, 30 T cell receptor beta chains from the same sample are listed, as sequenced in a study of shared clonotypes between healthy human individuals. Assay: immunoSEQ multiplex PCR; the TCRdb copy retains only in-frame clones and omits some. The sample holds approximately 400,000 clones, 90% to 97% seen once. The sample consisted of memory CD8+ T cells sorted from blood. Regarding subset: CD45RO+ cells pooled with CCR7-negative TemRA cells. These receptors were taken from a man aged 25-45 years in good health.

The chain employs TRBV18 and TRBJ2-1; D is possibly TRBD1 or TRBD2 (5 bases each). V gave up 4 bases and J gave up 8 bases, with 24 bases separating them. The CDR3 covers 17 residues. The V gene's germline CDR1 is KGHSH and CDR2 LQKENI. DNA of the CDR3: TGTGCCAGCTCACTAACGAGCGGTCGCGGTGGGGGTGATGAGCAGTTCTTC. Translating it yields CASSLTSGRGGGDEQFF. Looking up the rest from reference TRBV18 and TRBJ2-1 gives the full variable domain: NAGVMQNPRHLVRRRGQEARLRCSPMKGHSHVYWYRQLPEEGLKFMVYLQKENIIDESGMPKERFSAEFPKEGPSILRIQQVVRGDSAAYFCASSLTSGRGGGDEQFFGPGTRLTVL.

This clone was observed once. This sample includes further DNA sequences coding for the same CDR3. The rearrangement joins TRBV5-1 to TRBJ2-1, with D possibly being TRBD2 (6 bases). The V gene's germline CDR1 is SGHRS and CDR2 YFSETQ. This CDR3 region has 14 residues. V was shortened by 5 bases and J by 0 bases, with 9 bases between the two germline ends. The CDR3 sequence is CASSLTSSYNEQFF. The DNA for the CDR3 is TGCGCCAGCAGTTTGACTAGCTCCTACAATGAGCAGTTCTTC.

The chain carries TRBV4-1 and TRBJ2-2; TRBD2 is a possible D gene (6 bases). The CDR3 is made up of 14 amino acids. V was clipped by 4 bases and J by 3 bases, with 9 bases between them. Germline CDR1 MGHRA, CDR2 YSYEKL. DNA for the CDR3: TGCGCCAGCAGCCCCCGACTAGACACCGGGGAGCTGTTTTTT. Its protein product is CASSPRLDTGELFF.

Comment on this clone: This specimen includes other DNA sequences encoding the same CDR3. V and J are TRBV19 and TRBJ1-2; D uncertain. The length of the CDR3 is 11 residues. Per the germline V gene, CDR1 is LNHDA and CDR2 is SQIVND (reference sequence). The V gene lost 3 bases and the J gene lost 1 base, with 0 bases spanning the gap. The CDR3: CASSINYGYTF. DNA of the CDR3: TGTGCCAGTAGTATTAACTATGGCTACACCTTC.

V usage is TRBV12-5 and J usage is TRBJ2-2, with no clear D. The CDR3 length is 12 residues. Germline CDR1 and CDR2: LGHNT and FRNRAP. V was trimmed by 3 bases and J by 5 bases, leaving 4 bases between them. The CDR3 nucleotides are TGTGCTAGTGGTTTTGGAACCGGGGAGCTGTTTTTT. Its translation is CASGFGTGELFF.

The rearrangement links TRBV7-6 to TRBJ2-1; 7 positions match TRBD2. The junction had 8 bases not matched to a gene; V was cut back by 5 bases and J by 7 bases. CDR1 SGHVS and CDR2 FNYEAQ come from the germline V gene. The CDR3 extends over 14 amino acids. The DNA for the CDR3 is TGTGCCAGCAGCCCAAGCGGGAAAGGGAATGAGCAGTTCTTC. Translating it yields CASSPSGKGNEQFF. The full variable domain, in which reference TRBV7-6 and TRBJ2-1 provide the parts outside the CDR3, is GAGVSQSPRYKVTKRGQDVALRCDPISGHVSLYWYRQALGQGPEFLTYFNYEAQQDKSGLPNDRFSAERPEGSISTLTIQRTEQRDSAMYRCASSPSGKGNEQFFGPGTRLTVL.

The chain recombines TRBV29-1 with TRBJ2-3; D is unresolved. The length of the CDR3 is 12 residues. Germline-derived CDR1 and CDR2 are SQVTM and ANQGSEA. The V end was cut by 4 bases, the J end by 3 bases, with 8 bases between. The chain's CDR3 is CSVAEETDTQYF. CDR3 nucleotide sequence: TGCAGCGTTGCCGAAGAAACAGATACGCAGTATTTT.

The chain links TRBV6-5 to TRBJ1-2; D may be TRBD1 (5 bases). Germline CDR1 is MNHEY and CDR2 is SVGAGI. This CDR3 is built from 16 residues. V gave up 2 bases and J gave up 1 base, with 14 bases separating them. This chain's CDR3 is CASSYPRLGGNYGYTF. The DNA for the CDR3 is TGTGCCAGCAGTTACCCGCGCCTGGGGGGTAACTATGGCTACACCTTC.

This chain uses TRBV9 with TRBJ2-3; D gene unclear. V was pared by 4 bases and J by 6 bases, with 12 bases between. Germline V lookup: CDR1 SGDLS, CDR2 YYNGEE. The CDR3 loop spans 13 amino acids. The CDR3 bases are TGTGCCAGCAGCATTATCCCCGCGGATACGCAGTATTTT. Encoded protein: CASSIIPADTQYF.

The rearrangement joins TRBV6-4 to TRBJ2-3; D gene uncertain. V dropped 6 bases and J dropped 0 bases, with 10 bases sitting between them. CDR1 and CDR2 from the germline V gene are MRHNA and SNTAGT. The CDR3 spans 14 residues. The CDR3 coding sequence is TGTGCCAGCAGCCTCACCCCTAGCACAGATACGCAGTATTTT. The encoded protein is CASSLTPSTDTQYF.

Only one count was recorded for this clone. The chain links TRBV7-9 to TRBJ2-1; TRBD2 matches at 13 bases. This CDR3 comprises 15 residues. V lost 4 bases and J lost 10; bases outside the gene matches: 7. Germline V CDR1 and CDR2: SEHNR, FQNEAQ (reference sequence). The CDR3 DNA follows: TGTGCCAGCAGCTATCAGACTAGCGGGAGGTGGGAGCAGTTCTTC. Amino acid sequence: CASSYQTSGRWEQFF.

The rearrangement links TRBV2 to TRBJ1-6, with D perhaps matching TRBD1 (6 bases). Trimming stripped 5 bases from V and 2 bases from J, with 16 bases between. The germline gives CDR1 SNHLY, CDR2 FYNNEI. CDR3 size: 17 residues. This chain's CDR3 is CASSRNRERAYNSPLHF. The CDR3 DNA reads TGTGCCAGCAGTCGAAACAGGGAAAGGGCCTATAATTCACCCCTCCACTTT.

The V gene is TRBV6-1, the J gene TRBJ2-5, with a possible D match to TRBD2 (6 bases). The germline V and J ends were trimmed by 2 bases and 2 bases, with 12 bases remaining between them. The CDR3 totals 15 residues. Germline loops: CDR1 MNHNS, CDR2 SASEGT. CDR3 sequence: CASSESWGVQETQYF. The CDR3 coding sequence is TGTGCCAGCAGTGAAAGTTGGGGGGTGCAAGAGACCCAGTACTTC.

About this clone itself: Other DNA variants within this sample encode the same CDR3. This sequence joins TRBV5-1 and TRBJ2-1, with D hard to call. Germline assignment: CDR1 SGHRS and CDR2 YFSETQ. V gave up 4 bases and J gave up 3 bases, with 2 bases separating them. CDR3 length: 11 residues. CDR3 sequence: CASSVYNEQFF. The DNA of the CDR3 is TGCGCCAGCAGCGTCTACAATGAGCAGTTCTTC.

The chain is built from TRBV7-2 and TRBJ2-3; D gene unclear. CDR1 SGHTA and CDR2 FQGNSA come from the germline V gene. This CDR3 spans 14 amino acids. Trimming took 2 bases from V and 7 from J, leaving 13 bases between them. The CDR3: CASSLNTATNTQYF. DNA for the CDR3: TGTGCCAGCAGCTTAAACACAGCTACTAATACGCAGTATTTT.

The chain links TRBV28 to TRBJ2-7; tentative D call: TRBD2 (6 bases). This CDR3 is built from 15 residues. Germline loops: CDR1 MDHEN, CDR2 SYDVKM. V was cut by 6 bases and J by 4 bases, with 19 bases left in between. DNA for the CDR3: TGTGCCAGCAGAAAAAGCGGGTCGTCCGTGTACGAGCAGTACTTC. Amino acid sequence: CASRKSGSSVYEQYF.

V and J are TRBV10-2 and TRBJ2-3; tentative D call: TRBD2 (6 bases). V gave up 4 bases and J gave up 4 bases, with 15 bases separating them. This CDR3 is built from 15 residues. The germline CDR1 and CDR2 sequences are WSHSY and SAAADI. CDR3 sequence: CASSARGWEADTQYF. In nucleotides, the CDR3 is TGCGCCAGCAGTGCCCGGGGGTGGGAGGCAGATACGCAGTATTTT.

This chain links TRBV10-3 with TRBJ2-3; D might be TRBD1 or TRBD2, each matching 5 bases. The V end lost 4 bases, the J end lost 1 base, and 12 bases lay between the germline ends. CDR3 length: 15 residues. Germline CDR1 and CDR2: ENHRY and SYGVKD. The CDR3 nucleotides are TGTGCCATCAGTGTGTTACGAGGGGGCACAGATACGCAGTATTTT. Protein product: CAISVLRGGTDTQYF.

The chain uses TRBV7-8 and TRBJ2-7; 8 bases match TRBD1. Germline CDR1 and CDR2: SGHVS and FQNEAQ. There are 16 residues in the CDR3. The trim removed 1 base at V and 1 base at J, leaving 6 bases unmatched. CDR3 DNA: TGTGCCAGCAGCTTAGGCGCGGACAGGGCGTCCTACGAGCAGTACTTC. Amino acid sequence: CASSLGADRASYEQYF.

This chain uses TRBV4-1 with TRBJ2-7, with TRBD2 identical over 12 bases. V was pared by 5 bases and J by 3 bases, with 11 bases of the junction left unmatched. Germline lookup yields CDR1 MGHRA and CDR2 YSYEKL. The CDR3 length is 17 residues. Here the CDR3 reads CASSNMLAGGPGYEQYF. DNA for the CDR3: TGCGCCAGCAGCAACATGCTAGCGGGAGGGCCGGGCTACGAGCAGTACTTC.

The genes are TRBV11-2 and TRBJ2-3, with D perhaps matching TRBD1 or TRBD2 (5 bases each). The germline gives CDR1 SGHAT, CDR2 FQNNGV. The CDR3 has 12 amino acids. V lost 9 bases and J lost 0, with 7 bases in between. The CDR3 region is CASGDSTDTQYF. The CDR3 nucleotides are TGTGCCAGTGGGGACAGCACAGATACGCAGTATTTT.

With respect to this clone: The same CDR3 also results from other DNA sequences found in this sample. The rearrangement joins TRBV5-1 to TRBJ2-7; D is unclear. CDR1 and CDR2 (germline): SGHRS, YFSETQ. The CDR3 length is 12 residues. Trimming removed 0 bases at V and 5 bases at J, with 6 bases between. The CDR3 nucleotides are TGCGCCAGCAGCTTGGAAGGGAACGAGCAGTACTTC. Its translation: CASSLEGNEQYF.

The rearrangement joins TRBV27 to TRBJ2-7; tentatively, D is TRBD1 or TRBD2 (5 bases each). Trimming pared 4 bases from V and 3 bases from J, leaving 19 bases between. The germline V gene encodes CDR1 MNHEY and CDR2 SMNVEV (reference sequence). This CDR3 is 16 amino acids long. CDR3 DNA sequence: TGTGCCAGCAGTTCAAGGCCGCCGGGACGGAACTACGAGCAGTACTTC. Translating gives CASSSRPPGRNYEQYF.

In regard to this clone: Other nucleotide sequences in the sample specify the same CDR3. The chain has TRBV28 and TRBJ2-7, with D hard to call. The CDR3 consists of 11 residues. Germline V gene lookup returns CDR1 MDHEN and CDR2 SYDVKM. Trimming took off 6 bases at V and 3 bases at J, with 6 bases between the two ends. CDR3 protein: CASSLDYEQYF. The CDR3 region has the DNA TGTGCCAGCAGCCTAGACTACGAGCAGTACTTC.

The chain is built from TRBV5-1 and TRBJ2-3; D remains ambiguous. The length of the CDR3 is 15 residues. Germline CDR1 reads SGHRS; CDR2 reads YFSETQ. Trimming removed 0 bases from V and 2 bases from J, with 10 bases in between. This chain's CDR3 is CASSLARRNTDTQYF. CDR3 in DNA: TGCGCCAGCAGCTTGGCCCGACGGAACACAGATACGCAGTATTTT.

CDR3 residues: CASSRSGDYEQYF. Written as DNA, the CDR3 is TGTGCCAGCTCACGTTCAGGGGACTACGAGCAGTACTTC. The rearrangement joins TRBV18 to TRBJ2-7; TRBD1 is a possible D gene (6 bases). Germline V gives CDR1 KGHSH, CDR2 LQKENI. The ends were cut back, 4 bases at V and 3 bases at J, with 10 bases in the middle. The CDR3 has 13 residues.

The gene calls are TRBV2 and TRBJ1-2; the D is unclear. This CDR3 has 15 residues. Trimming took 7 bases from V and 2 from J, leaving 17 bases between them. Germline V gene lookup returns CDR1 SNHLY and CDR2 FYNNEI. The CDR3 coding sequence is TGTGCCAGCACTTCACTCACACTAGGAAACTATGGCTACACCTTC. The encoded protein is CASTSLTLGNYGYTF. Filled out from reference TRBV2 and TRBJ1-2, the complete variable domain reads EPEVTQTPSHQVTQMGQEVILRCVPISNHLYFYWYRQILGQKVEFLVSFYNNEISEKSEIFDDQFSVERPDGSNFTLKIRSTKLEDSAMYFCASTSLTLGNYGYTFGSGTRLTVV.

The gene calls are TRBV18 and TRBJ1-1, with D uncertain. The CDR3 has 13 amino acids. Trimming left V 3 bases short and J 1 base short, with 6 bases between. Germline V lookup: CDR1 KGHSH, CDR2 LQKENI. The CDR3 is CASSPSGNTEAFF. CDR3 sequence (DNA): TGTGCCAGCTCACCTTCGGGGAACACTGAAGCTTTCTTT.

The chain joins TRBV5-4 to TRBJ2-3; 10 bases agree with TRBD2. CDR3 length equals 15 residues. V lost 5 bases, J lost 3 bases, and 6 bases stayed unmatched. Germline CDR1 reads SGHNT; CDR2 reads YYREEE (reference sequence). The CDR3 loop is CASRGAGGVTDTQYF. The CDR3 nucleotides are TGTGCCAGCAGAGGAGCGGGAGGGGTAACAGATACGCAGTATTTT.

V gene TRBV30 combines with J gene TRBJ1-4; D remains ambiguous. The CDR3 has 12 residues. Trimming stripped 4 bases from V and 0 bases from J, with 3 bases between. The germline gives CDR1 GTSNPN, CDR2 SVGIG (reference sequence). The CDR3 loop reads CAWTATNEKLFF. For the CDR3, the DNA is TGTGCCTGGACAGCAACTAATGAAAAACTGTTTTTT.